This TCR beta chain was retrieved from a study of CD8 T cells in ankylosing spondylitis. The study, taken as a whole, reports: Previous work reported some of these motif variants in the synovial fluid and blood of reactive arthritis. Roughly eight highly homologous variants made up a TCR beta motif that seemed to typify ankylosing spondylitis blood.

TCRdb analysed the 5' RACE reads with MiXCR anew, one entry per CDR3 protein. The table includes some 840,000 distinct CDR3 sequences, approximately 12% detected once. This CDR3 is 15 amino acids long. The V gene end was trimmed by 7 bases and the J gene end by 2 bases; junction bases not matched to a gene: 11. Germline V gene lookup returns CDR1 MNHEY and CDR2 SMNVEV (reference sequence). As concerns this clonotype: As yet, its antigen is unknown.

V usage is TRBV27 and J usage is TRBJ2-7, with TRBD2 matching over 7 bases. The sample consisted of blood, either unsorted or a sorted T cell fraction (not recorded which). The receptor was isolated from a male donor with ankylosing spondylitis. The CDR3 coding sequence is TGTGCCAGCACTAGACGGGCGGGAGTCCCCTACGAGCAGTACTTC. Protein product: CASTRRAGVPYEQYF.